Listed below are T cell receptor beta chains from one sample, sequenced in a study of blood T cells in healthy people across ages. TCRdb fed the 5' RACE reads into MiXCR, producing one record per CDR3 protein. The sample records 870,000 or so distinct CDR3 sequences, around 30% being singletons. The sample consisted of blood. These receptors all stem from a woman older than 75 in good health. CDR3s include the opening cysteine and the closing phenylalanine or tryptophan. Each record gives: J gene, V gene, clone size, D gene, CDR3 DNA, CDR3 protein. A D gene is named only where the DNA matches it firmly. A row's size may be missing; if present it is once, few, many or a size class.

j_call: TRBJ1-1; v_call: TRBV6-5; clone_size: many; d_call: TRBD1; cdr3_nt: TGTGCCAGCAGTTCATCGGACAGGGGTGATACTGAAGCTTTCTTT; cdr3_aa: CASSSSDRGDTEAFF
j_call: TRBJ1-3; v_call: TRBV9; clone_size: -; d_call: -; cdr3_nt: TGTGCCAGCAGCCAAGGGCTCGAGTCCTCTGGAAACACCATATATTTT; cdr3_aa: CASSQGLESSGNTIYF
j_call: TRBJ2-1; v_call: TRBV7-2; clone_size: many; d_call: -; cdr3_nt: TGTGCCAGCAGCGCGGGGACAGTCAATGAGCAGTTCTTC; cdr3_aa: CASSAGTVNEQFF
j_call: TRBJ2-3; v_call: TRBV6-1; clone_size: -; d_call: -; cdr3_nt: TGTGCCAGCCGTGCCGGAGGGGGGTCAGATACGCAGTATTTT; cdr3_aa: CASRAGGGSDTQYF
j_call: TRBJ1-2; v_call: TRBV14; clone_size: few; d_call: -; cdr3_nt: TGTGCCAGCAGCGACACGTTACCTTATGGCTACACCTTC; cdr3_aa: CASSDTLPYGYTF
j_call: TRBJ2-5; v_call: TRBV11-2; clone_size: many; d_call: TRBD2; cdr3_nt: TGTGCCAGCAGCTTCGGGACTAGCGGGGGGGCATGGGAGACCCAGTACTTC; cdr3_aa: CASSFGTSGGAWETQYF
j_call: TRBJ2-7; v_call: TRBV28; clone_size: -; d_call: TRBD1; cdr3_nt: TGTGCCAGCAGTTTCGCCAGGGGGCTTAGCTACGAGCAGTACTTC; cdr3_aa: CASSFARGLSYEQYF
j_call: TRBJ2-1; v_call: TRBV5-6; clone_size: many; d_call: TRBD1; cdr3_nt: TGTGCCAGCCGAAAAGAGGGACAGGGGAATGACAATGAGCAGTTCTTC; cdr3_aa: CASRKEGQGNDNEQFF
j_call: TRBJ2-3; v_call: TRBV2; clone_size: -; d_call: -; cdr3_nt: TGTGCCAGCAAGGGTACTCTCAGCACAGATACGCAGTATTTT; cdr3_aa: CASKGTLSTDTQYF
j_call: TRBJ2-2; v_call: TRBV12-3/TRBV12-4; clone_size: few; d_call: -; cdr3_nt: TGTGCCAGCAGTTTTGGGAAGGTGGCGAACACCGGGGAGCTGTTTTTT; cdr3_aa: CASSFGKVANTGELFF
j_call: TRBJ2-1; v_call: TRBV27; clone_size: many; d_call: TRBD2; cdr3_nt: TGTGCCAGCAGTCCGAGACTAGCGGGGCTCTACAATGAGCAGTTCTTC; cdr3_aa: CASSPRLAGLYNEQFF
j_call: TRBJ1-6; v_call: TRBV7-9; clone_size: many; d_call: -; cdr3_nt: TGTGCCAGCAACTTAGGGAGCGGGAATTCACCCCTCCACTTT; cdr3_aa: CASNLGSGNSPLHF
j_call: TRBJ2-5; v_call: TRBV5-1; clone_size: many; d_call: -; cdr3_nt: TGCGCCAGCAGCCGGGCCCAAGCGGCTAGAGAGACCCAGTACTTC; cdr3_aa: CASSRAQAARETQYF
j_call: TRBJ2-7; v_call: TRBV5-1; clone_size: -; d_call: TRBD2; cdr3_nt: TGCGCCAGCAGCTTAGCGGGGGAGGACTACGAGCAGTACTTC; cdr3_aa: CASSLAGEDYEQYF
j_call: TRBJ1-5; v_call: TRBV7-9; clone_size: few; d_call: TRBD1; cdr3_nt: TGTGCCAGCGGAACACAGGGGTGGGATCAGCCCCAGCATTTT; cdr3_aa: CASGTQGWDQPQHF
j_call: TRBJ2-1; v_call: TRBV19; clone_size: -; d_call: -; cdr3_nt: TGTGCCTCCTCTGTACCGGGTAGGAAGGTCTACGAGCAGTTCTTC; cdr3_aa: CASSVPGRKVYEQFF
j_call: TRBJ1-6; v_call: TRBV7-2; clone_size: -; d_call: -; cdr3_nt: TGTGCCAGCAGCCGCCCCTCCCAGGAGGGTCCCCTCCACTTT; cdr3_aa: CASSRPSQEGPLHF
j_call: TRBJ1-3; v_call: TRBV6-5; clone_size: -; d_call: -; cdr3_nt: TGTGCCAGCAGTACCGACAGAAGGCGAGGGCCCTCTGGAAACACCATATATTTT; cdr3_aa: CASSTDRRRGPSGNTIYF